Below are 12 T cell receptor beta chains sequenced from a single sample in a study of radiation and T cells in renal cell carcinoma. Clones were sequenced by immunoSEQ multiplex PCR, and TCRdb holds only the in-frame ones, with some missing. The sample lists around 130,000 clones; 88% were seen once. Time point given: blood 2 weeks post-SBRT. Documented treatment: 15 Gy SBRT to primary tumor, nephrectomy 4 weeks later. The sequencing here drew on blood, taken from a patient whose treatment included radiotherapy and nephrectomy. The receptors shown here come from a woman aged 70-85 years with renal cell carcinoma.

The chain combines TRBV15 with TRBJ2-2; D not certain. CDR3 size: 14 residues. V was clipped by 1 base and J by 6 bases, with 9 bases between them. In germline, CDR1 is LNHNV, CDR2 YYDKDF (reference sequence). The CDR3 reads CATSRVVSAGELFF. The CDR3 nucleotides read TGTGCCACCAGCAGAGTTGTCAGCGCCGGGGAGCTGTTTTTT.

This sequence joins TRBV2 and TRBJ1-2; 8 nucleotides align to TRBD1. Germline CDR1 SNHLY, CDR2 FYNNEI. The CDR3 is made up of 14 amino acids. Trimming removed 8 bases from V and 2 bases from J; junction bases left unmatched: 7. The chain's CDR3 is CASSRGLGNYGYTF. Here the CDR3 DNA reads TGTGCCAGCTCCAGGGGGCTGGGGAACTATGGCTACACCTTC.

The chain combines TRBV28 with TRBJ2-7; D is undetermined. The CDR3 is made up of 14 amino acids. Germline V gene data show CDR1 as MDHEN and CDR2 as SYDVKM. V dropped 2 bases and J dropped 2 bases, with 10 bases sitting between them. The CDR3 region is CASSLLYLPYEQYF. The CDR3 DNA reads as TGTGCCAGCAGTTTACTGTACCTACCCTACGAGCAGTACTTC.

This chain uses TRBV6-1 with TRBJ2-4; D is perhaps TRBD1 (5 bases). The CDR3 runs 17 residues. The V end was cut by 0 bases, the J end by 0 bases, with 12 bases between. In germline, CDR1 is MNHNS, CDR2 SASEGT. The CDR3 DNA reads as TGTGCCAGCAGTGAAGCATTTTCAGGGCTAGCCAAAAACATTCAGTACTTC. As protein: CASSEAFSGLAKNIQYF.

The rearrangement uses TRBV28 and TRBJ2-1, with 8 bases that match TRBD2. CDR3 length equals 16 residues. V lost 4 bases to trimming and J lost 6 bases; unmatched junction nucleotides: 11. Germline assignment: CDR1 MDHEN and CDR2 SYDVKM. DNA of the CDR3: TGTGCCAGCAGTTCCCCCACTCTAGCGGGCCGCAATGAGCAGTTCTTC. Translating it yields CASSSPTLAGRNEQFF.

This chain connects TRBV7-2 to TRBJ1-6; tentatively, D is TRBD1 (6 bases). Germline CDR1 is SGHTA and CDR2 is FQGNSA. CDR3 length equals 15 residues. Trimming removed 5 bases at V and 1 base at J, with 9 bases between. The CDR3 region has the DNA TGTGCCAGCAGCGGAGGACAGTCCTATAATTCACCCCTCCACTTT. It specifies CASSGGQSYNSPLHF.

The chain links TRBV5-4 to TRBJ2-3, with 10 bases matching TRBD2. With 4 bases clipped from V and 1 base from J, the junction kept 3 bases outside the gene matches. CDR3 length: 15 amino acids. Germline lookup yields CDR1 SGHNT and CDR2 YYREEE (reference sequence). The CDR3 coding sequence is TGTGCCAGCAGCCGAAGCGGGGGGGGCACAGATACGCAGTATTTT. Translation: CASSRSGGGTDTQYF.

The rearrangement joins TRBV7-9 to TRBJ2-2, with TRBD2 identical over 8 bases. Germline values: CDR1 SEHNR, CDR2 FQNEAQ (reference sequence). Trimming cost V 1 base and J 6 bases; bases outside gene matches: 7. The CDR3 runs to 16 residues. The DNA for the CDR3 is TGTGCCAGCAGCTTAGGTCACGGGGGGGCCGCCGGGGAGCTGTTTTTT. Translation gives CASSLGHGGAAGELFF. The full variable domain, completed using reference TRBV7-9 and TRBJ2-2, is DTGVSQNPRHKITKRGQNVTFRCDPISEHNRLYWYRQTLGQGPEFLTYFQNEAQLEKSRLLSDRFSAERPKGSFSTLEIQRTEQGDSAMYLCASSLGHGGAAGELFFGEGSRLTVL.

This clone was recorded a few times. This sequence joins TRBV4-3 and TRBJ2-5, with 7 bases that match TRBD2. The CDR3 is made up of 14 amino acids. The ends lost 3 bases at V and 0 bases at J; junction bases unmatched: 1. Germline V gene data show CDR1 as LGHNA and CDR2 as YSLEER. The CDR3 DNA follows: TGCGCCAGCAGCCAGGGGGGGGACCAAGAGACCCAGTACTTC. It codes for CASSQGGDQETQYF.

This clone has only a few counts. The J gene is TRBJ1-5, the V gene TRBV4-1; D gene uncertain. V was cut by 0 bases and J by 7 bases, with 4 bases left in between. This CDR3 spans 12 amino acids. Looked up from germline, CDR1 is MGHRA and CDR2 is YSYEKL. For the CDR3, the DNA is TGCGCCAGCAGCCAAGAAAACCAGCCCCAGCATTTT. Translating it yields CASSQENQPQHF.

CDR3 residues: CASSGGTNTEAFF. DNA for the CDR3: TGTGCCAGCAGCGGGGGGACGAACACTGAAGCTTTCTTT. The J gene is TRBJ1-1, the V gene TRBV7-9; the D gene is possibly TRBD1 (5 bases). Deletions cut 5 bases from V and 1 base from J, with 8 bases between. This CDR3 comprises 13 residues. Germline V gene sequence: CDR1 SEHNR, CDR2 FQNEAQ (reference sequence).

This chain links TRBV10-1 with TRBJ2-3; D gene ambiguous. Germline CDR1 and CDR2: WNHNN and SYGVQD (reference sequence). There are 14 residues in the CDR3. Trimming left V 4 bases short and J 3 bases short, with 11 bases between. The CDR3 sequence: CASSGMTSTDTQYF. The DNA of the CDR3 is TGCGCCAGCAGTGGGATGACATCGACAGATACGCAGTATTTT.